This TCR beta chain was retrieved from a study of blood T cell repertoires in COVID-19 (dated by TCRdb to 2018 to 2021). About the study as a whole: Collaborator samples came from the United States, Italy and Spain and covered acute and convalescent phases of COVID-19. Deeply sampled blood TCRbeta repertoires from subjects exposed to, actively infected with, or recovered from COVID-19 were included in the dataset. Where HLA class I and class II types were available, the types were taken from metadata supplied by the sample provider, not from assay-based typing. The repertoires were released in a freely available public database meant as a resource for research on the immune response to SARS-CoV-2. The material from the prospective study consisted of cDNA or gDNA derived from T cells, B-cell-depleted T cells, or PBMCs. The samples were drawn from the first 160 participants of the ongoing ImmuneRACE study and from some 1,300 subjects provided by 6 global collaborators. A de-identified subject ID, COVID-19 status, age in years and sex were almost always included in the sample metadata. Overall study outcomes, separate from this receptor: The amount of clinical and demographic metadata varied by source and participant and was provided uncurated.

On this clone: The target of this receptor is not known. Per-base quality was not reported, and no clone a single base away is much larger than it.

The immunoSEQ Assay, a bias-controlled multiplex PCR, was used to amplify TCRbeta CDR3 regions from genomic DNA. In the authors' own workflow: The number of nucleated cells in each sample was estimated from the amplification of reference gene primers within the assay. To quantify the absolute abundance of each unique TCRbeta CDR3 rearrangement, sequence reads were collapsed and filtered. For each sample, productive Simpson clonality was calculated as the square root of Simpson's diversity index across productive rearrangements. TCRdb mirrors the immuneACCESS table, restricted to in-frame sequences. Some clones are absent from its copies; in checked studies, under half trace to an unresolved V gene, and the reason for the others is unknown. V and J calls and clone size follow that table, whereas D and trimming were derived from the DNA. The sample table holds hundreds of thousands of clones, of which around 87% were seen once. Of the sample, about 6% falls within the top ten clones.

Taken from the germline V gene, the CDR1 and CDR2 loops are MNHEY and SVGAGI. Germline trimming amounts to 10 bases on V and 5 bases on J, with 10 as the count of junction bases outside the gene matches. The CDR3 numbers 13 residues from cysteine through phenylalanine. Only the CDR3 region is kept as DNA, spanning 39 bases read in frame from base 1. Samples from volunteer blood donors who had recovered from COVID-19 were contributed by a second Seattle source. Collaborating institutions collected whole blood in K2EDTA tubes following their own protocols. Collaborator samples were shipped for TCRbeta analysis as frozen whole blood, isolated PBMCs, or DNA extracted from either sample type.

The TCR was taken from a man in his sixties who had recovered from COVID-19. Source material: peripheral blood. Recombination joined TRBV6-5 with TRBJ2-5, with TRBD2 identical over 7 junction bases. The nucleotide sequence reads as follows: TGTGCCACCCAGGGAGGGGCCAGGGAGACCCAGTACTTC. The translation is CATQGGARETQYF.